This TCR beta chain was sequenced in a study of cytomegalovirus exposure and HLA in healthy donors. Study conclusions and caveats: Among TCR beta chains, those listed as cytomegalovirus-associated numbered about 150.

There are 13 residues in the CDR3. V lost 0 bases to trimming and J lost 8 bases; unmatched junction nucleotides: 3. Germline V gene lookup returns CDR1 SGHRS and CDR2 YFSETQ. For this clone: Its antigen is undetermined.

The PCR contained 60 Vbeta and 13 Jbeta primers. Assay: immunoSEQ multiplex PCR; the TCRdb copy retains only in-frame clones and omits some. The data show 280,000 or so clones, about 87% seen once. This TCR came from a young woman in good health and CMV-seronegative. V usage is TRBV5-1 and J usage is TRBJ1-2, with 8 bases fitting TRBD1. Sequences were obtained from PBMCs. Here the CDR3 DNA reads TGCGCCAGCAGCTTGGGACAGGGGCAAGGCTACACCTTC. It codes for CASSLGQGQGYTF.